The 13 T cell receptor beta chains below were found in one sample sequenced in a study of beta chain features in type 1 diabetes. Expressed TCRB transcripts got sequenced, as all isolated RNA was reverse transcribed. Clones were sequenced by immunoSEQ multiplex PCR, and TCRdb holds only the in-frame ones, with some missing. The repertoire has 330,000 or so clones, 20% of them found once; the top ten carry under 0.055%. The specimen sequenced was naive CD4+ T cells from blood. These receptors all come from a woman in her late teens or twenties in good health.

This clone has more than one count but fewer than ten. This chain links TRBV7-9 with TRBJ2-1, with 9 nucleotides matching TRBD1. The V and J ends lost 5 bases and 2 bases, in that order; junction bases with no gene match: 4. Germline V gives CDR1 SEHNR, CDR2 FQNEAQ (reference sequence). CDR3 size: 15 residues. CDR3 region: CASSRQGETYNEQFF. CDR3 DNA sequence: TGTGCCAGCAGCCGACAGGGGGAAACCTACAATGAGCAGTTCTTC.

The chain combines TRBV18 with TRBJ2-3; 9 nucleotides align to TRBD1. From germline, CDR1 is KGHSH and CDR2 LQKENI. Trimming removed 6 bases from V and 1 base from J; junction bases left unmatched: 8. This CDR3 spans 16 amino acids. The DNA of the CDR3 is TGTGCCAGCTCCCCCGGACAGGGGCTGGGCACAGATACGCAGTATTTT. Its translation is CASSPGQGLGTDTQYF. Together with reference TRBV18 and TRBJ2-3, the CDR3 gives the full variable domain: NAGVMQNPRHLVRRRGQEARLRCSPMKGHSHVYWYRQLPEEGLKFMVYLQKENIIDESGMPKERFSAEFPKEGPSILRIQQVVRGDSAAYFCASSPGQGLGTDTQYFGPGTRLTVL.

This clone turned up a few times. The CDR3 region has the DNA TGTGCCAGCAGGGGGTCGTACACTGAAGCTTTCTTT. This sequence encodes CASRGSYTEAFF. This chain links TRBV19 with TRBJ1-1; 7 nucleotides line up with TRBD1. CDR3 length: 12 residues. The junction had 4 bases not matched to a gene; V was cut back by 9 bases and J by 3 bases. Germline-derived CDR1 and CDR2 are LNHDA and SQIVND (reference sequence).

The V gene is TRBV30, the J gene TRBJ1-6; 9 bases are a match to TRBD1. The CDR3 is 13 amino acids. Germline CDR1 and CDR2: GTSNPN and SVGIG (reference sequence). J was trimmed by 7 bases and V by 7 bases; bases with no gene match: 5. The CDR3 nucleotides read TGTGCCTTCACCGGACAGGGGAATTCACCCCTCCACTTT. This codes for CAFTGQGNSPLHF.

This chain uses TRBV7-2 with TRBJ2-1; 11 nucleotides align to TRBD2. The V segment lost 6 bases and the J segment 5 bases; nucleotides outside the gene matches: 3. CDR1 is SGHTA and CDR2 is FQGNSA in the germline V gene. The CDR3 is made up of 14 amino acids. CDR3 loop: CASRLAGVDNEQFF. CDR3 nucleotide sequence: TGTGCCAGCAGACTAGCGGGGGTCGACAATGAGCAGTTCTTC.

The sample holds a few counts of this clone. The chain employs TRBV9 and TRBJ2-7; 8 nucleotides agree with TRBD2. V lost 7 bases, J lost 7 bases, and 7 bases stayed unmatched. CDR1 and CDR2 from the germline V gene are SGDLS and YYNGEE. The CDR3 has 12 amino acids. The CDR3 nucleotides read TGTGCCAGCTCAGCGGGAGAGAGTGAGCAGTACTTC. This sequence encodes CASSAGESEQYF.

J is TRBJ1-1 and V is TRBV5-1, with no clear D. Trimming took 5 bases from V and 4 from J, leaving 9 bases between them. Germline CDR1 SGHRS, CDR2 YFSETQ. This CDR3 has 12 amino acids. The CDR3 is CASRIGPTEAFF. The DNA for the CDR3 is TGCGCCAGCAGAATTGGGCCCACTGAAGCTTTCTTT.

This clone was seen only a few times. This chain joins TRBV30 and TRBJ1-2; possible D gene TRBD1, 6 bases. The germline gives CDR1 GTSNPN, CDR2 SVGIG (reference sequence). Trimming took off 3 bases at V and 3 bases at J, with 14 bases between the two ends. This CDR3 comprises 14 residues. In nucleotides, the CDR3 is TGTGCCTGGAGGAAGCAGGGGTCCCACTATGGCTACACCTTC. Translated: CAWRKQGSHYGYTF.

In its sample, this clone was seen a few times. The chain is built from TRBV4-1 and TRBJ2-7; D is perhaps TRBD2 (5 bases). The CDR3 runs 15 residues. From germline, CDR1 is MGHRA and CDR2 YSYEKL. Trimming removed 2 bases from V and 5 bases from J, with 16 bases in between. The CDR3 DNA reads TGCGCCAGCAGCCAAATGGGCTTGAGGGTGGACGAGCAGTACTTC. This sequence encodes CASSQMGLRVDEQYF.

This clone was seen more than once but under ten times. The CDR3 spells CASTRDEKPYEQYF. The CDR3 nucleotides read TGTGCCAGCACCCGCGATGAGAAACCCTACGAGCAGTACTTC. The rearrangement uses TRBV7-9 and TRBJ2-7; unclear D gene. The CDR3 loop spans 14 amino acids. CDR1 SEHNR and CDR2 FQNEAQ come from the germline V gene (reference sequence). Trimming took off 7 bases at V and 2 bases at J, with 15 bases between the two ends.

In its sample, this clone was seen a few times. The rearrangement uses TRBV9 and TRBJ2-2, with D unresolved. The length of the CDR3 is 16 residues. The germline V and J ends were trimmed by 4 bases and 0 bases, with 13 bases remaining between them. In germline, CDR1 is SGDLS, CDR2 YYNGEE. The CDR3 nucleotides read TGTGCCAGCAGCCCACGCGGCGGCACGAACACCGGGGAGCTGTTTTTT. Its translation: CASSPRGGTNTGELFF.

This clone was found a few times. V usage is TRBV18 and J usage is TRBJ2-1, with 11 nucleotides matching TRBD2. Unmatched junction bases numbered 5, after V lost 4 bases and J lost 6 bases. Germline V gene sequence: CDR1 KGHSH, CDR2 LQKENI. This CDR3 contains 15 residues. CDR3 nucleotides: TGTGCCAGCTCACTCGGGACTAGCGGCCGCAATGAGCAGTTCTTC. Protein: CASSLGTSGRNEQFF.

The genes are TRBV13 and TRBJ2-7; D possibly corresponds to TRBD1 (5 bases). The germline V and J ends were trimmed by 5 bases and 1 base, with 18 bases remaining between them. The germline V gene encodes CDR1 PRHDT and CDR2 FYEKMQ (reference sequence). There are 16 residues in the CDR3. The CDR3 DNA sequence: TGTGCCAGCAGCCCCAGGGCAGGGTCTGCATCCTACGAGCAGTACTTC. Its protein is CASSPRAGSASYEQYF.